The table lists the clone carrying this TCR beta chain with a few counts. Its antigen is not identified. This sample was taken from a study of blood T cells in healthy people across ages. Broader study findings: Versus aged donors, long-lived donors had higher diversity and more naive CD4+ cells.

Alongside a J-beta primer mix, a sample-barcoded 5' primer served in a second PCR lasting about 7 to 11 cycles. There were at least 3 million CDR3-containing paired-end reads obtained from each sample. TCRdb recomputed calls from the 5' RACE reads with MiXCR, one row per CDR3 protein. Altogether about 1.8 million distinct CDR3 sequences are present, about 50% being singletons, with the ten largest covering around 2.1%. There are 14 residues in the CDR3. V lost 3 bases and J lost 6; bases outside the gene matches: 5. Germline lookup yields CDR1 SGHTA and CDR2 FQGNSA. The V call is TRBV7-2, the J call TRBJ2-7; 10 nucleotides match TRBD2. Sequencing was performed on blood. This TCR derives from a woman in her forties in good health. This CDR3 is CASSLVAGGSEQYF. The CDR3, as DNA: TGTGCCAGCAGCTTGGTAGCGGGAGGTTCCGAGCAGTACTTC.